This T cell receptor (beta chain) comes out of a study of read filtering for tumor transcriptome and immune sequencing. Molecular barcoded adaptors covering alpha/delta and beta/gamma chains were used on roughly 400 ng RNA. TCRdb processed the reads anew with MiXCR; each CDR3 protein has one entry. This table has roughly 38,000 distinct CDR3 sequences, 13% appearing once. This clonotype came up many times. The germline CDR1 and CDR2 sequences are MGHDK and SYGVNS. The CDR3 sequence is 14 residues long. Trimming took 6 bases from V and 3 from J, leaving 9 bases between them. The sample consisted of a population of CD138-negative cells sorted from bone marrow. This chain connects TRBV25-1 to TRBJ2-6; perhaps D is TRBD1 or TRBD2 (5 bases each). This receptor was taken from a donor aged 40 or over with multiple myeloma. Here the CDR3 DNA reads TGTGCCAGCAGGGGGGACGGTGGGGCCAACGTCCTGACTTTC. It yields the protein CASRGDGGANVLTF. Filled out from reference TRBV25-1 and TRBJ2-6, the complete variable domain reads EADIYQTPRYLVIGTGKKITLECSQTMGHDKMYWYQQDPGMELHLIHYSYGVNSTEKGDLSSESTVSRIRTEHFPLTLESARPSHTSQYLCASRGDGGANVLTFGAGSRLTVL.